Presented here are 22 T cell receptor beta chains from one specimen sequenced in a study of cytomegalovirus exposure and HLA in healthy donors. The PCR used 60 Vbeta and 13 Jbeta primers. TCRdb keeps only in-frame clones here, not all; method: immunoSEQ multiplex PCR. Of some 85,000 clones listed, roughly 80% are singletons. Specimen: PBMCs. These receptors all come from a male donor in good health and CMV-seronegative.

The rearrangement joins TRBV7-2 to TRBJ2-7; the match to TRBD2 covers 7 bases. V lost 3 bases and J lost 7; bases outside the gene matches: 3. The CDR3 has 12 residues. Per germline, CDR1 SGHTA and CDR2 FQGNSA. The CDR3 loop is CASSLGGWEQYF. The CDR3, as DNA: TGTGCCAGCAGCTTGGGGGGGTGGGAGCAGTACTTC.

This clone has just a few counts. The chain uses TRBV6-1 and TRBJ2-2; 10 nucleotides agree with TRBD2. V trimming: 2 bases; J trimming: 4 bases; junction bases outside the gene matches: 4. The CDR3 totals 16 residues. CDR1 MNHNS and CDR2 SASEGT come from the germline V gene. CDR3 loop: CASSERAGGPTGELFF. In DNA form, the CDR3 reads TGTGCCAGCAGTGAACGAGCGGGAGGGCCCACCGGGGAGCTGTTTTTT.

The chain employs TRBV19 and TRBJ1-5, with TRBD1 matching 9 bases. The CDR3 length is 13 residues. Trimming cost V 11 bases and J 3 bases; bases outside gene matches: 5. Germline CDR1 LNHDA, CDR2 SQIVND (reference sequence). CDR3 in amino acids: CAGQGSYNQPQHF. CDR3 DNA: TGTGCCGGACAGGGGTCGTACAATCAGCCCCAGCATTTT.

This sequence joins TRBV6-5 and TRBJ1-1; a weak D match, TRBD1 (5 bases). The CDR3 runs to 15 residues. V lost 0 bases to trimming and J lost 1 base, with 9 bases between them. The germline V gene has CDR1 MNHEY and CDR2 SVGAGI. The CDR3 nucleotides read TGTGCCAGCAGTTACTCTTTTCAGGGGAACACTGAAGCTTTCTTT. Its translation is CASSYSFQGNTEAFF.

The gene calls are TRBV18 and TRBJ2-7; the D gene is possibly TRBD2 (5 bases). V lost 5 bases and J 0 bases, leaving 5 bases between the germline ends. The CDR3 is 12 amino acids. Germline V gene sequence: CDR1 KGHSH, CDR2 LQKENI. DNA of the CDR3: TGTGCCAGCTCAACTAGCTCCTACGAGCAGTACTTC. Translated: CASSTSSYEQYF.

The genes are TRBV4-1 and TRBJ1-5; no firm D call. This CDR3 contains 16 residues. Germline CDR1 MGHRA, CDR2 YSYEKL. V dropped 0 bases and J dropped 6 bases, with 15 bases sitting between them. The CDR3 nucleotides read TGCGCCAGCAGCCAAGATTCAGCGCCAAAGACTCAGCCCCAGCATTTT. Protein sequence: CASSQDSAPKTQPQHF.

J is TRBJ1-3 and V is TRBV28; D is perhaps TRBD1 (5 bases). Germline assignment: CDR1 MDHEN and CDR2 SYDVKM. The CDR3 covers 14 residues. The V gene lost 6 bases and the J gene lost 2 bases, with 11 bases spanning the gap. The CDR3: CASSSGGTGNTIYF. The CDR3 DNA follows: TGTGCCAGCAGCTCGGGGGGGACTGGAAACACCATATATTTT.

The chain joins TRBV19 to TRBJ2-7; D possibly corresponds to TRBD1 (5 bases). The CDR3 contains 15 residues. Germline values: CDR1 LNHDA, CDR2 SQIVND (reference sequence). With 6 bases removed from V and 3 bases from J, the gap between germline ends came to 18 bases. CDR3 DNA: TGTGCCAGTAGGCCTAAGGGATCGACAGACTACGAGCAGTACTTC. Translation gives CASRPKGSTDYEQYF.

V is TRBV28 and J is TRBJ2-2, with a possible D match to TRBD2 (7 bases). Per germline, CDR1 MDHEN and CDR2 SYDVKM. There are 13 residues in the CDR3. V was clipped by 7 bases and J by 7 bases, with 13 bases between them. The CDR3 DNA is TGTGCCAGCACCAGGGGAGGGTACGGGGAGCTGTTTTTT. It codes for CASTRGGYGELFF.

The sample holds a few counts of this clone. The chain recombines TRBV6-6 with TRBJ2-7, with a weak D call TRBD1 (6 bases). This CDR3 contains 15 residues. V was cut by 4 bases and J by 6 bases, with 19 bases left in between. Germline CDR1 and CDR2: MNHNY and SVGAGI (reference sequence). The CDR3 region has the DNA TGTGCCAGCAGTTTGTTGGGGACACATTCTACCGAGCAGTACTTC. Residues: CASSLLGTHSTEQYF.

The gene calls are TRBV7-2 and TRBJ2-1; a weak D match, TRBD2 (7 bases). The CDR3 has 15 residues. Germline CDR1 SGHTA, CDR2 FQGNSA. Trimming cost V 2 bases and J 3 bases, with 11 bases left between them. CDR3 protein: CASSLSGGLYNEQFF. CDR3 in DNA: TGTGCCAGCAGCTTATCGGGGGGCCTCTACAATGAGCAGTTCTTC. Using reference TRBV7-2 and TRBJ2-1 for the parts outside the CDR3, the full variable domain is GAGVSQSPSNKVTEKGKDVELRCDPISGHTALYWYRQSLGQGLEFLIYFQGNSAPDKSGLPSDRFSAERTGGSVSTLTIQRTQQEDSAVYLCASSLSGGLYNEQFFGPGTRLTVL.

This clone was picked up a small number of times. J is TRBJ1-5 and V is TRBV5-6; no firm D call. V was trimmed by 4 bases and J by 0 bases, leaving 11 bases between them. Germline CDR1 reads SGHDT; CDR2 reads YYEEEE. CDR3 size: 15 residues. CDR3 in amino acids: CASSVGGYSNQPQHF. In DNA, the CDR3 is TGTGCCAGCAGCGTGGGCGGATATAGCAATCAGCCCCAGCATTTT.

The count of this clone is one. The chain joins TRBV29-1 to TRBJ1-1, with D perhaps TRBD1 (6 bases). The germline gives CDR1 SQVTM, CDR2 ANQGSEA. The CDR3 contains 14 residues. Trimming stripped 4 bases from V and 0 bases from J, with 12 bases between. CDR3 sequence (DNA): TGCAGCGTTGTCGTAGGGACACTGAACACTGAAGCTTTCTTT. Protein: CSVVVGTLNTEAFF. Full variable domain (outside the CDR3, taken from reference TRBV29-1 and TRBJ1-1): SAVISQKPSRDICQRGTSLTIQCQVDSQVTMMFWYRQQPGQSLTLIATANQGSEATYESGFVIDKFPISRPNLTFSTLTVSNMSPEDSSIYLCSVVVGTLNTEAFFGQGTRLTVV.

The chain couples TRBV5-6 to TRBJ2-7, with D possibly matching TRBD2 (5 bases). Trimming removed 4 bases from V and 1 base from J, with 12 bases in between. Germline V CDR1 and CDR2: SGHDT, YYEEEE. The CDR3 sequence is 14 residues long. CDR3 residues: CASSNGPGSYEQYF. CDR3 DNA sequence: TGTGCCAGCAGCAATGGGCCGGGGTCCTACGAGCAGTACTTC.

The chain joins TRBV5-6 to TRBJ2-1; 8 nucleotides line up with TRBD2. Unmatched junction bases numbered 5, after V lost 0 bases and J lost 0 bases. CDR1 and CDR2 from the germline V gene are SGHDT and YYEEEE. The CDR3 extends over 17 amino acids. The chain's CDR3 is CASSLDSGSLSYNEQFF. For the CDR3, the DNA is TGTGCCAGCAGCTTGGACAGCGGGAGCCTCTCCTACAATGAGCAGTTCTTC.

The chain is built from TRBV18 and TRBJ1-1; TRBD1 might be the D (6 bases). V was clipped by 3 bases and J by 3 bases, with 14 bases between them. Germline V gene data show CDR1 as KGHSH and CDR2 as LQKENI. The CDR3 is 15 residues long. CDR3 amino acids: CASSPWVGGDTEAFF. The DNA of the CDR3 is TGTGCCAGCTCACCTTGGGTAGGGGGAGACACTGAAGCTTTCTTT.

This clone came up a few times. The CDR3 here is CASTGLGSTDTQYF. For the CDR3, the DNA is TGTGCCAGCACGGGGTTGGGGAGCACAGATACGCAGTATTTT. The rearrangement joins TRBV5-6 to TRBJ2-3, with D possibly matching TRBD2 (5 bases). CDR3 size: 14 residues. V lost 6 bases, J lost 0 bases, and 11 bases lay in between. Germline-derived CDR1 and CDR2 are SGHDT and YYEEEE.

The genes are TRBV5-4 and TRBJ2-1; the match to TRBD2 covers 10 bases. J lost 6 bases, V lost 4 bases, and 7 bases had no gene match. From germline, CDR1 is SGHNT and CDR2 YYREEE (reference sequence). The CDR3 spans 15 residues. This chain's CDR3 is CASSDLAGAANEQFF. Written as DNA, the CDR3 is TGTGCCAGCAGCGATCTAGCGGGGGCCGCCAATGAGCAGTTCTTC.

The chain couples TRBV19 to TRBJ1-5; 7 bases line up with TRBD1. From germline, CDR1 is LNHDA and CDR2 SQIVND (reference sequence). Germline trimming cut 9 bases from V and 5 bases from J; bases unmatched to any gene: 4. CDR3 length: 12 residues. The CDR3, as DNA: TGTGCCAGCGCGGGACAGTATCAGCCCCAGCATTTT. Translation gives CASAGQYQPQHF.

The rearrangement links TRBV5-1 to TRBJ1-1; 11 nucleotides agree with TRBD1. V was pared by 4 bases and J by 4 bases, with 3 bases of the junction left unmatched. Germline V gene lookup returns CDR1 SGHRS and CDR2 YFSETQ. The CDR3 covers 14 residues. In nucleotides, the CDR3 is TGCGCCAGCAGCCGGACAGGGGGCGGCACTGAAGCTTTCTTT. It translates to CASSRTGGGTEAFF.

The genes are TRBV7-2 and TRBJ2-1; 10 bases line up with TRBD2. The CDR3 runs to 13 residues. CDR1 is SGHTA and CDR2 is FQGNSA in the germline V gene. With 2 bases clipped from V and 9 bases from J, the junction kept 1 base outside the gene matches. CDR3 region: CASSLQREGEQFF. CDR3 coding DNA: TGTGCCAGCAGCTTACAGCGGGAGGGTGAGCAGTTCTTC. The whole variable domain, remainder taken from reference TRBV7-2 and TRBJ2-1, is GAGVSQSPSNKVTEKGKDVELRCDPISGHTALYWYRQSLGQGLEFLIYFQGNSAPDKSGLPSDRFSAERTGGSVSTLTIQRTQQEDSAVYLCASSLQREGEQFFGPGTRLTVL.

The gene calls are TRBV9 and TRBJ1-1, with 7 bases that match TRBD1. The germline gives CDR1 SGDLS, CDR2 YYNGEE. The CDR3 spans 14 residues. J lost 5 bases, V lost 5 bases, and 9 bases had no gene match. CDR3 DNA: TGTGCCAGCAGGGGGGGACAGAGACGGACTGAAGCTTTCTTT. Translated, it gives CASRGGQRRTEAFF.